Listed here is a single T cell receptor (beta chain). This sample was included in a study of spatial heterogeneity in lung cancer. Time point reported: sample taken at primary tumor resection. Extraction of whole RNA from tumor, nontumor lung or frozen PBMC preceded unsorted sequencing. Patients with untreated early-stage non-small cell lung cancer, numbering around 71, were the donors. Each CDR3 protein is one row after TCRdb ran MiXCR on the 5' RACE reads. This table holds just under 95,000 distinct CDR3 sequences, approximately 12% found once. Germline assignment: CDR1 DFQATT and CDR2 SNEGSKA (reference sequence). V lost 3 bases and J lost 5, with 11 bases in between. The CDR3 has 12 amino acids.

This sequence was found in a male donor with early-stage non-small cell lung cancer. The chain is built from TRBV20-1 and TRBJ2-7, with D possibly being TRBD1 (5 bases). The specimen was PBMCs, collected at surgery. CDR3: CSASTGANEQYF. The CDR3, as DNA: TGCAGTGCTAGCACAGGCGCCAACGAGCAGTACTTC.